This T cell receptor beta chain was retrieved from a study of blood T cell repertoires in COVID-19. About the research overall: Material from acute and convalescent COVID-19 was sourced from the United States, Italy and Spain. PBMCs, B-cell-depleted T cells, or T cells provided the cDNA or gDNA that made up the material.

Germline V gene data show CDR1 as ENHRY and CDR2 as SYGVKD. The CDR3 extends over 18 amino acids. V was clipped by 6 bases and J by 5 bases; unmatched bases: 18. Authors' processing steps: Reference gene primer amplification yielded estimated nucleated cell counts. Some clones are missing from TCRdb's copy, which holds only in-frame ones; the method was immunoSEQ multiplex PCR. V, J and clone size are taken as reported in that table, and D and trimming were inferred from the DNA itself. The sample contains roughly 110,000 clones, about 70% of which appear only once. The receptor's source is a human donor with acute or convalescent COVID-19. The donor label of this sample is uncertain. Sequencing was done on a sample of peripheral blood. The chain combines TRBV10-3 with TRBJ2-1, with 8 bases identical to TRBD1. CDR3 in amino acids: CAISETGDLRLRDNEQFF. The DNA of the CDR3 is TGTGCCATCAGCGAGACAGGGGATCTACGACTACGAGACAATGAGCAGTTCTTC.